This TCR beta chain originates from a study of identical twins. It was template switching that added a universal primer site, and there were unique molecular identifiers on the cDNA. TCRdb used MiXCR to reprocess the 5' RACE reads, holding one entry per CDR3 protein. This table has 250,000 to 300,000 distinct CDR3 sequences, roughly 9.7% appearing once. From germline, CDR1 is MNHNS and CDR2 SASEGT. There are 16 residues in the CDR3. V lost 7 bases, J lost 2 bases, and 21 bases lay in between. This clonotype was observed many times. This sample also appeared in a second study, on yellow fever vaccine responses in identical twins.

Sequenced: CD8+ T cells sorted from blood. This rearrangement joins TRBV6-1 to TRBJ2-7; D is ambiguous. The clonotype comes from a woman aged 18 to 35 in good health. CDR3 coding DNA: TGTGCCAGCACCACATCAGTAGTCAGAGTCCCCTACGAGCAGTACTTC. Residues: CASTTSVVRVPYEQYF.